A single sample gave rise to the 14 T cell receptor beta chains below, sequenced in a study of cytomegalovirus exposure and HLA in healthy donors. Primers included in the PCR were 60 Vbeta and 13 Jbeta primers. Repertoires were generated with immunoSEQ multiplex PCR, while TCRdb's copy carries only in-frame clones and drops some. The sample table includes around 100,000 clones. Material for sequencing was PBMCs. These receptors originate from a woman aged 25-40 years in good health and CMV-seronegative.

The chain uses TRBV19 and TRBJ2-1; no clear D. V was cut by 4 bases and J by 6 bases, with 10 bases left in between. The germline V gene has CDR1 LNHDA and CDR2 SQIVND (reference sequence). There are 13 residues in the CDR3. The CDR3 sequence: CASSTRQLNEQFF. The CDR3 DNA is TGTGCCAGTAGTACCAGACAACTCAATGAGCAGTTCTTC.

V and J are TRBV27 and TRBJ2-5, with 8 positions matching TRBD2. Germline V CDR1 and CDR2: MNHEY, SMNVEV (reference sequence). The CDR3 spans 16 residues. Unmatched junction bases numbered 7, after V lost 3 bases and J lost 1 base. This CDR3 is CASSFSTGLGQETQYF. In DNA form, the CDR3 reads TGTGCCAGCAGTTTTTCTACGGGACTAGGCCAAGAGACCCAGTACTTC.

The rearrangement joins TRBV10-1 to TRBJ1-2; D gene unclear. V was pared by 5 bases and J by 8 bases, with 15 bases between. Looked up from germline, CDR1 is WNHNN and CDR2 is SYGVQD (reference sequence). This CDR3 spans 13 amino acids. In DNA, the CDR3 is TGCGCCAGCAGTCCGACGGGAACGGGAGGCTACACCTTC. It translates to CASSPTGTGGYTF.

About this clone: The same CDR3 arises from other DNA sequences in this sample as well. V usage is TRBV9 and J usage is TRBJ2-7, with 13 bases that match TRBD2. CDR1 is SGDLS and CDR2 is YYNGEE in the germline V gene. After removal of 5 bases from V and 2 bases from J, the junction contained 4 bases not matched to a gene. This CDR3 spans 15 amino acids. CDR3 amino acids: CASSVGLAGAYEQYF. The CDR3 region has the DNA TGTGCCAGCAGTGTTGGACTAGCGGGAGCCTACGAGCAGTACTTC.

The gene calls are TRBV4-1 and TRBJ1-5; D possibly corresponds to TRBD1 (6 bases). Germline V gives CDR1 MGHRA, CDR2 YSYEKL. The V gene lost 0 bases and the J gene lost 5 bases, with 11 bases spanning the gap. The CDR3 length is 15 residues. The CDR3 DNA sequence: TGCGCCAGCAGCCAAGAATTTAACAGGGATCAGCCCCAGCATTTT. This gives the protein CASSQEFNRDQPQHF.

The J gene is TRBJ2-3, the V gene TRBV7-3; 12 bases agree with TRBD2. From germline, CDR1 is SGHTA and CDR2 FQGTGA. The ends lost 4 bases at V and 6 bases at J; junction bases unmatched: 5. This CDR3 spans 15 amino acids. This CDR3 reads CASSSSGGALDTQYF. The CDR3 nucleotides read TGTGCCAGCAGCTCTAGCGGGGGGGCTCTCGATACGCAGTATTTT.

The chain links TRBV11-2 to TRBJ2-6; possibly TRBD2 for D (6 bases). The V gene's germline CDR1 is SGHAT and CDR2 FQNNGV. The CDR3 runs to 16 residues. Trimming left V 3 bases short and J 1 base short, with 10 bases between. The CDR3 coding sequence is TGTGCCAGCAGCTTTCCCCGGGGGTCTGGGGCCAACGTCCTGACTTTC. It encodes CASSFPRGSGANVLTF. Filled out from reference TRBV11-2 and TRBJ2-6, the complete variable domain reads EAGVAQSPRYKIIEKRQSVAFWCNPISGHATLYWYQQILGQGPKLLIQFQNNGVVDDSQLPKDRFSAERLKGVDSTLKIQPAKLEDSAVYLCASSFPRGSGANVLTFGAGSRLTVL.

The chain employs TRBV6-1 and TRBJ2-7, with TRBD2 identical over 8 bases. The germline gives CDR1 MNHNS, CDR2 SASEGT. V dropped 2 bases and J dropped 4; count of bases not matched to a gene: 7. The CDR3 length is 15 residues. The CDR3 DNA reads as TGTGCCAGCAGTGAACCCCGGGCTAGCGGGTACGAGCAGTACTTC. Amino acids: CASSEPRASGYEQYF.

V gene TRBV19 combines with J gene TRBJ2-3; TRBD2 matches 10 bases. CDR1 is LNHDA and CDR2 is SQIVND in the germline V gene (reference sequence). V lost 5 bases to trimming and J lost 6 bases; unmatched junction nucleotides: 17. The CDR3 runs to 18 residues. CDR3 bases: TGTGCCAGTAGTTCAAAGCGGGAGGGCCTGGGTTTTTTGGATACGCAGTATTTT. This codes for CASSSKREGLGFLDTQYF.

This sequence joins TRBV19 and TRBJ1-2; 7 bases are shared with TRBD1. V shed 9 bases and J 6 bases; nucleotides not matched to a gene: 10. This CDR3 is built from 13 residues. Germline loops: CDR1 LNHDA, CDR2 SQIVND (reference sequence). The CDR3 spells CASLKGQPHGYTF. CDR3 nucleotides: TGTGCCAGCCTCAAGGGACAGCCTCATGGCTACACCTTC.

This chain's CDR3 is CASSIAQGSGHEQFF. The CDR3 DNA sequence: TGTGCCAGTAGTATAGCCCAGGGGTCTGGACATGAGCAGTTCTTC. This sequence joins TRBV19 and TRBJ2-1; weak D call: TRBD1 (6 bases). From germline, CDR1 is LNHDA and CDR2 SQIVND (reference sequence). The ends were cut back, 1 base at V and 8 bases at J, with 15 bases in the middle. The CDR3 is made up of 15 amino acids.

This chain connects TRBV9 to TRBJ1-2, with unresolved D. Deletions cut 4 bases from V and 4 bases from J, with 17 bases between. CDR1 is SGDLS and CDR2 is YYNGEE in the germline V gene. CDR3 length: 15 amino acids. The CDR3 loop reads CASSPRLSASYGYTF. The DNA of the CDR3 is TGTGCCAGCAGCCCCCGCCTTAGCGCCTCCTATGGCTACACCTTC.

The CDR3 nucleotides are TGTGCCAGCAGCCACCCCCGGGACATCTATGGCTACACCTTC. Translating gives CASSHPRDIYGYTF. The rearrangement joins TRBV28 to TRBJ1-2; TRBD1 might be the D (6 bases). The length of the CDR3 is 14 residues. The V end was cut by 6 bases, the J end by 4 bases, with 15 bases between. Per germline, CDR1 MDHEN and CDR2 SYDVKM.

CDR3 residues: CASSFRAGEQYF. The CDR3 region has the DNA TGTGCCAGCAGTTTTCGAGCGGGCGAGCAGTACTTC. This sequence joins TRBV27 and TRBJ2-7; D might be TRBD2 (6 bases). The CDR3 consists of 12 residues. V lost 3 bases and J lost 6, with 9 bases in between. Germline CDR1 is MNHEY and CDR2 is SMNVEV (reference sequence).